This T cell receptor (beta chain) was observed in a study of blood T cell repertoires in COVID-19. Study at large: The United States, Italy and Spain supplied acute and convalescent COVID-19 samples. T cells, B-cell-depleted T cells, or PBMCs provided the cDNA or gDNA that served as material.

Each recovered donor of Cohort 3 presented with two negative PCRs, clearance, or symptom resolution. The CDR3 loop spans 14 amino acids. Germline loops: CDR1 MDHEN, CDR2 SYDVKM. J gave up 5 bases and V 7 bases, and 10 bases lay outside the gene matches. In the original processing: Amplification of reference gene primers provided the estimated nucleated cell counts. The assay was immunoSEQ multiplex PCR, and TCRdb's table has in-frame clones only and misses some. Clone size and the V and J calls come from that table; the DNA yielded D and trimming. This sample has approximately 260,000 clones; approximately 89% occur once, and the top ten carry less than 2%.

The receptor comes from a woman aged 60-75 years who had recovered from COVID-19. V gene TRBV28 combines with J gene TRBJ2-7; TRBD1 matches 8 bases. Sequencing input: PBMCs or T cells enriched from blood (not recorded which). In DNA, the CDR3 is TGTGCCAGCACACTCGCACAGGGGGTCGACGAGCAGTACTTC. Its protein product is CASTLAQGVDEQYF.